One TCR beta chain is described in this entry. This specimen comes from a study of blood T cell repertoires in COVID-19. How the authors handled the data: Estimated nucleated cell counts came from reference gene primer amplification. Sequencing used immunoSEQ multiplex PCR; TCRdb keeps in-frame clones, though not all of them. The V and J calls and clone size come from that table; D and trimming were worked out from the DNA. The profile shows around 200,000 clones, about 80% of them singletons. Germline V lookup: CDR1 MNHEY, CDR2 SVGEGT. This CDR3 has 15 amino acids. With V trimmed by 4 bases and J by 6 bases, 11 bases remained unmatched.

Sequences were obtained from peripheral blood. The chain employs TRBV6-2 or TRBV6-3 and TRBJ2-7, with TRBD1 identical over 8 bases. The clonotype originates from a man in his fifties with active or convalescent COVID-19. CDR3 in DNA: TGTGCCAGCAGTTCGTGGACAGGGTTATGGGGCGAGCAGTACTTC. Translating it yields CASSSWTGLWGEQYF.